One sample yielded the 32 T cell receptor beta chains listed below, sequenced in a study of tumour-infiltrating T cells in Burkitt lymphoma. The protocol was immunoSEQ multiplex PCR, while the TCRdb copy is restricted to in-frame clones and leaves out a portion. Of about 50,000 clones listed, around 30% are singletons. The specimen was tumor tissue. The source is a human donor with Burkitt lymphoma.

The chain joins TRBV2 to TRBJ1-1, with TRBD1 matching over 7 bases. Germline CDR1 SNHLY, CDR2 FYNNEI. V lost 0 bases and J lost 10; bases outside the gene matches: 8. This CDR3 has 14 amino acids. In DNA form, the CDR3 reads TGTGCCAGCAGTGAAGCGCTAGGAGGGGGCCTAGCTTTCTTT. Translated: CASSEALGGGLAFF.

This clone was found a few times. This rearrangement joins TRBV30 to TRBJ1-1; D unresolved. This CDR3 is built from 14 residues. Germline V gene lookup returns CDR1 GTSNPN and CDR2 SVGIG (reference sequence). Trimming cost V 0 bases and J 5 bases, with 13 bases left between them. CDR3: CAWSVGLGKTEAFF. CDR3 nucleotides: TGTGCCTGGAGTGTAGGATTGGGGAAGACTGAAGCTTTCTTT.

V gene TRBV5-4 combines with J gene TRBJ2-3; 13 bases are a match to TRBD2. The CDR3 sequence is 17 residues long. Germline V CDR1 and CDR2: SGHNT, YYREEE (reference sequence). The ends lost 0 bases at V and 1 base at J; junction bases unmatched: 2. CDR3 sequence (DNA): TGTGCCAGCAGCTTGGCGGGGACTAGCGGGGGCACAGATACGCAGTATTTT. Protein: CASSLAGTSGGTDTQYF.

In its sample, this clone was seen a few times. The V gene is TRBV5-6, the J gene TRBJ2-3; D gene ambiguous. Trimming cost V 0 bases and J 2 bases, with 7 bases left between them. The CDR3 extends over 14 amino acids. The V gene's germline CDR1 is SGHDT and CDR2 YYEEEE. The CDR3 sequence is CASSLVATTDTQYF. CDR3 coding DNA: TGTGCCAGCAGCTTGGTGGCCACCACAGATACGCAGTATTTT.

Only a few counts were recorded for this clone. CDR3 DNA sequence: TGTGCCAGCGCACTGAAAACAGAGACCCAGTACTTC. Amino acid sequence: CASALKTETQYF. The chain combines TRBV18 with TRBJ2-5; the D is unclear. V shed 8 bases and J shed 4 bases, with 11 bases lying between them. The CDR3 extends over 12 amino acids. Germline V gives CDR1 KGHSH, CDR2 LQKENI.

The chain recombines TRBV19 with TRBJ1-1, with unresolved D. V was shortened by 2 bases and J by 2 bases, with 9 bases between the two germline ends. The germline CDR1 and CDR2 sequences are LNHDA and SQIVND (reference sequence). CDR3 length equals 14 residues. This chain's CDR3 is CASSINSLNTEAFF. The CDR3 DNA reads as TGTGCCAGTAGTATAAACAGCCTTAACACTGAAGCTTTCTTT. Combining the CDR3 with reference TRBV19 and TRBJ1-1 gives the whole variable domain DGGITQSPKYLFRKEGQNVTLSCEQNLNHDAMYWYRQDPGQGLRLIYYSQIVNDFQKGDIAEGYSVSREKKESFPLTVTSAQKNPTAFYLCASSINSLNTEAFFGQGTRLTVV.

The gene calls are TRBV19 and TRBJ1-5; the D gene is possibly TRBD1 (5 bases). This CDR3 is 14 amino acids long. Germline loops: CDR1 LNHDA, CDR2 SQIVND (reference sequence). Trimming took off 4 bases at V and 5 bases at J, with 12 bases between the two ends. DNA of the CDR3: TGTGCCAGTAGTAACCGACAGAACCATCAGCCCCAGCATTTT. It encodes CASSNRQNHQPQHF. Using reference TRBV19 and TRBJ1-5 for the parts outside the CDR3, the full variable domain is DGGITQSPKYLFRKEGQNVTLSCEQNLNHDAMYWYRQDPGQGLRLIYYSQIVNDFQKGDIAEGYSVSREKKESFPLTVTSAQKNPTAFYLCASSNRQNHQPQHFGDGTRLSIL.

This sequence joins TRBV6-5 and TRBJ2-1, with D possibly TRBD2 on 5 matching bases. The CDR3 contains 13 residues. Germline CDR1 is MNHEY and CDR2 is SVGAGI. V was cut by 5 bases and J by 7 bases, with 12 bases left in between. In nucleotides, the CDR3 is TGTGCCAGCAGTAAGAGGGATGAGAATGAGCAGTTCTTC. Translated, it gives CASSKRDENEQFF.

This clone was seen a few times. The V gene is TRBV19, the J gene TRBJ2-5; possibly TRBD1 for D (5 bases). Germline lookup yields CDR1 LNHDA and CDR2 SQIVND (reference sequence). The V end lost 6 bases, the J end lost 5 bases, and 19 bases lay between the germline ends. The CDR3 covers 15 residues. CDR3 DNA: TGTGCCAGTAGCCCTACAGGACCTCCGCGGGAGACCCAGTACTTC. It specifies CASSPTGPPRETQYF.

This chain links TRBV11-3 with TRBJ2-2; 8 bases align to TRBD1. Germline-derived CDR1 and CDR2 are SGHNT and YENEEA. CDR3 length equals 15 residues. V dropped 2 bases and J dropped 3; count of bases not matched to a gene: 2. This CDR3 reads CASSLTGGHTGELFF. DNA for the CDR3: TGTGCCAGCAGCTTAACAGGGGGGCACACCGGGGAGCTGTTTTTT.

The chain is built from TRBV2 and TRBJ1-5; D possibly corresponds to TRBD1 (5 bases). The ends were cut back, 6 bases at V and 8 bases at J, with 17 bases in the middle. There are 14 residues in the CDR3. Germline CDR1 is SNHLY and CDR2 is FYNNEI. The CDR3 region has the DNA TGTGCCAGCAGGGGGGACCCCGCTTCCGAGCCCCAGCATTTT. Encoded protein: CASRGDPASEPQHF.

The chain uses TRBV27 and TRBJ1-6, with 8 bases identical to TRBD1. Germline CDR1 is MNHEY and CDR2 is SMNVEV (reference sequence). The CDR3 is made up of 16 amino acids. J lost 7 bases, V lost 4 bases, and 9 bases had no gene match. For the CDR3, the DNA is TGTGCCAGCAGTTCCGGACAGGGACCGAGGAATTCACCCCTCCACTTT. It yields the protein CASSSGQGPRNSPLHF.

The rearrangement uses TRBV7-8 and TRBJ2-7; perhaps TRBD1 as D (5 bases). CDR3 length: 12 amino acids. Trimming pared 4 bases from V and 2 bases from J, leaving 6 bases between. The germline gives CDR1 SGHVS, CDR2 FQNEAQ. CDR3 DNA sequence: TGTGCCAGCAGCTCGACAGCCTACGAGCAGTACTTC. Amino acids: CASSSTAYEQYF. Filled out from reference TRBV7-8 and TRBJ2-7, the complete variable domain reads GAGVSQSPRYKVAKRGQDVALRCDPISGHVSLFWYQQALGQGPEFLTYFQNEAQLDKSGLPSDRFFAERPEGSVSTLKIQRTQQEDSAVYLCASSSTAYEQYFGPGTRLTVT.

The chain is built from TRBV18 and TRBJ2-7, with 7 bases lining up with TRBD2. This CDR3 has 12 amino acids. Germline lookup yields CDR1 KGHSH and CDR2 LQKENI. V was pared by 8 bases and J by 6 bases, with 7 bases of the junction left unmatched. CDR3 in DNA: TGTGCCAGCCAACCAACGGGGGGCGAGCAGTACTTC. This gives the protein CASQPTGGEQYF.

This clone was counted only a few times. The J gene is TRBJ2-2, the V gene TRBV5-1, with D hard to call. Trimming pared 0 bases from V and 5 bases from J, leaving 5 bases between. In germline, CDR1 is SGHRS, CDR2 YFSETQ. CDR3 length equals 13 residues. The CDR3 region has the DNA TGCGCCAGCAGCTTGGCAGTTACCGGGGAGCTGTTTTTT. It translates to CASSLAVTGELFF.

The chain recombines TRBV6-5 with TRBJ2-2; TRBD2 is a possible D gene (5 bases). Trimming stripped 6 bases from V and 2 bases from J, with 13 bases between. The CDR3 has 15 amino acids. Germline CDR1 MNHEY, CDR2 SVGAGI. CDR3 residues: CASSPPRGNTGELFF. The CDR3 DNA reads TGTGCCAGCAGCCCCCCCCGGGGTAACACCGGGGAGCTGTTTTTT.

The chain links TRBV4-2 to TRBJ1-2, with a possible D match to TRBD1 (5 bases). There are 14 residues in the CDR3. Germline CDR1 and CDR2: LGHNA and YNFKEQ. V was trimmed by 1 base and J by 4 bases, leaving 10 bases between them. This chain's CDR3 is CASSQGDRAYGYTF. The CDR3 nucleotides read TGTGCCAGCAGCCAAGGGGACCGCGCCTATGGCTACACCTTC.

The CDR3 loop is CASSSNRGTSYEQYF. In DNA form, the CDR3 reads TGTGCCAGCAGCTCGAACAGGGGAACGTCCTACGAGCAGTACTTC. This sequence joins TRBV7-9 and TRBJ2-7, with 7 bases matching TRBD1. Germline CDR1 reads SEHNR; CDR2 reads FQNEAQ (reference sequence). This CDR3 comprises 15 residues. V shed 4 bases and J 1 base; nucleotides not matched to a gene: 7.

CDR3 coding DNA: TGTGCCAGCAGCGGAGGACCTTGGGTATATAATTCACCCCTCCACTTT. Amino acids: CASSGGPWVYNSPLHF. J is TRBJ1-6 and V is TRBV5-8; no clear D gene. The germline V gene encodes CDR1 SGHTS and CDR2 YDEGEE. Trimming removed 4 bases from V and 4 bases from J, with 15 bases in between. The CDR3 sequence is 16 residues long.

This clone was seen just once. V is TRBV2 and J is TRBJ2-7; no definite D call. The germline V gene has CDR1 SNHLY and CDR2 FYNNEI. The CDR3 length is 11 residues. V was trimmed by 8 bases and J by 3 bases, leaving 8 bases between them. The CDR3 reads CASWTVYEQYF. The CDR3 bases are TGTGCCAGCTGGACGGTCTACGAGCAGTACTTC. The whole variable domain, filled in from reference TRBV2 and TRBJ2-7, reads EPEVTQTPSHQVTQMGQEVILRCVPISNHLYFYWYRQILGQKVEFLVSFYNNEISEKSEIFDDQFSVERPDGSNFTLKIRSTKLEDSAMYFCASWTVYEQYFGPGTRLTVT.

The chain employs TRBV27 and TRBJ2-3; perhaps TRBD2 as D (5 bases). Trimming removed 8 bases from V and 2 bases from J, with 14 bases in between. The CDR3 covers 14 residues. The germline gives CDR1 MNHEY, CDR2 SMNVEV (reference sequence). The CDR3 DNA is TGTGCCAGCTGCCTATCGGGGTACACAGATACGCAGTATTTT. Protein product: CASCLSGYTDTQYF.

This clone was seen a handful of times. This rearrangement joins TRBV4-3 to TRBJ2-3; 7 bases match TRBD2. V lost 0 bases to trimming and J lost 0 bases; unmatched junction nucleotides: 6. This CDR3 has 17 amino acids. Per germline, CDR1 LGHNA and CDR2 YSLEER. The CDR3 sequence: CASSQDVPAGSTDTQYF. The CDR3 region has the DNA TGCGCCAGCAGCCAAGATGTGCCAGCGGGGAGCACAGATACGCAGTATTTT.

Only a few counts were recorded for this clone. This chain uses TRBV7-9 with TRBJ2-7; the match to TRBD1 covers 9 bases. V shed 3 bases, J shed 2 bases, and the junction held 2 bases outside the gene matches. This CDR3 contains 14 residues. The V gene's germline CDR1 is SEHNR and CDR2 FQNEAQ (reference sequence). CDR3 sequence: CASSFGTGTYEQYF. Here the CDR3 DNA reads TGTGCCAGCAGCTTCGGGACAGGGACCTACGAGCAGTACTTC.

In its sample, this clone was seen a few times. V usage is TRBV5-1 and J usage is TRBJ1-6; no reliable D call. Germline CDR1 SGHRS, CDR2 YFSETQ. The CDR3 length is 18 residues. The ends were cut back, 0 bases at V and 0 bases at J, with 13 bases in the middle. The CDR3 sequence is CASSLGPPGSSYNSPLHF. Written as DNA, the CDR3 is TGCGCCAGCAGCTTGGGCCCTCCGGGGAGCTCCTATAATTCACCCCTCCACTTT.

The sample holds a few counts of this clone. The chain employs TRBV7-9 and TRBJ1-5, with a tentative D call TRBD1 (5 bases). Germline values: CDR1 SEHNR, CDR2 FQNEAQ (reference sequence). V dropped 0 bases and J dropped 2 bases, with 14 bases sitting between them. CDR3 length: 17 residues. The chain's CDR3 is CASSLAGGDGGNQPQHF. CDR3 nucleotide sequence: TGTGCCAGCAGCTTAGCGGGGGGGGACGGCGGCAATCAGCCCCAGCATTTT.

The genes are TRBV7-6 and TRBJ1-1, with a possible D match to TRBD1 (6 bases). CDR1 is SGHVS, CDR2 FNYEAQ, per germline. The V gene lost 1 base and the J gene lost 4 bases, with 10 bases spanning the gap. The CDR3 is 14 residues long. DNA of the CDR3: TGTGCCAGCAGCTTAGGGGGGCTGGGCACTGAAGCTTTCTTT. Amino acids: CASSLGGLGTEAFF.

The rearrangement links TRBV5-4 to TRBJ1-1, with a weak D call TRBD1 (5 bases). The germline CDR1 and CDR2 sequences are SGHNT and YYREEE (reference sequence). V was shortened by 4 bases and J by 1 base, with 14 bases between the two germline ends. This CDR3 spans 15 amino acids. The CDR3 DNA is TGTGCCAGCAGCCCCGGGGCAGGACAGAACACTGAAGCTTTCTTT. This codes for CASSPGAGQNTEAFF.

The chain recombines TRBV27 with TRBJ2-7, with D possibly being TRBD1 or TRBD2 (5 bases each). This CDR3 contains 14 residues. The ends were cut back, 6 bases at V and 1 base at J, with 13 bases in the middle. Germline CDR1 and CDR2: MNHEY and SMNVEV (reference sequence). As DNA, the CDR3 is TGTGCCAGCAGGCCCGGGACCCTTTCCTACGAGCAGTACTTC. Translated, it gives CASRPGTLSYEQYF.

The sample holds a few counts of this clone. The chain links TRBV13 to TRBJ2-1, with 15 bases aligning to TRBD2. Germline V gives CDR1 PRHDT, CDR2 FYEKMQ (reference sequence). The CDR3 extends over 16 amino acids. The trim removed 4 bases at V and 9 bases at J, leaving 7 bases unmatched. The CDR3 region has the DNA TGTGCCAGCAGCTCGGGACTAGCGGGGGGACGAGGTGAGCAGTTCTTC. Its translation is CASSSGLAGGRGEQFF.

The J gene is TRBJ1-2, the V gene TRBV2, with TRBD1 as a possible D gene (6 bases). The CDR3 has 13 amino acids. Trimming pared 3 bases from V and 4 bases from J, leaving 9 bases between. Germline assignment: CDR1 SNHLY and CDR2 FYNNEI. The DNA of the CDR3 is TGTGCCAGCAGTGAGGGGGCCGGCTATGGCTACACCTTC. This translates into CASSEGAGYGYTF.

This clone has a handful of counts. The chain has TRBV7-8 and TRBJ1-2; 11 nucleotides match TRBD1. V lost 3 bases and J lost 8; bases outside the gene matches: 2. CDR3 length equals 13 residues. The germline V gene encodes CDR1 SGHVS and CDR2 FQNEAQ. CDR3 sequence (DNA): TGTGCCAGCAGCTTCGGACAGGGGGCCGGCTACACCTTC. Its translation is CASSFGQGAGYTF.

The gene calls are TRBV27 and TRBJ1-1; TRBD1 matches 11 bases. The CDR3 is made up of 15 amino acids. The germline V gene has CDR1 MNHEY and CDR2 SMNVEV (reference sequence). Trimming took 7 bases from V and 5 from J; bases not matched to a gene: 9. The CDR3 reads CASTRDRGGRTEAFF. In DNA, the CDR3 is TGTGCCAGCACCCGGGACAGGGGGGGTCGGACTGAAGCTTTCTTT.